This T cell receptor (beta chain) was documented in a study of cytomegalovirus exposure and HLA in healthy donors. The method was immunoSEQ multiplex PCR; TCRdb's version includes in-frame clones alone and lacks a portion of them. The sample contains about 97,000 clones, roughly 95% of which appear only once. A remark on this clone: Antigen specificity is unknown.

The CDR3 covers 17 residues. Trimming shortened V by 0 bases and J by 4 bases, and 19 bases separated the two germline ends. The germline CDR1 and CDR2 sequences are SGDLS and YYNGEE. Study outcomes and limitations: The classifier, whose performance was assessed in both the original and validation cohorts, reportedly diagnosed cytomegalovirus status with high specificity and sensitivity. Most sequenced TCRs were rare (though some public TCRs occurred in many donors). First-cohort TCR clusters tended to co-occur in the roughly 120 validation repertoires, a later analysis found.

The chain employs TRBV9 and TRBJ1-1; the D gene is possibly TRBD1 (6 bases). Material for sequencing was PBMCs. The sequence derives from a woman in her late teens or twenties in good health and CMV-seronegative. This CDR3 reads CASSVATTGFVRTEAFF. DNA for the CDR3: TGTGCCAGCAGCGTAGCTACCACAGGGTTTGTTCGCACTGAAGCTTTCTTT.